Given below is one TCR beta chain in context. Primed by a sample-barcoded 5' primer and a J-beta primer mix, a second PCR proceeded for 7 to 11 cycles. CDR3-containing paired-end reads numbered at least 2.5 million in each sample. One entry per CDR3 protein, called by TCRdb with MiXCR from the 5' RACE reads. The table includes around 520,000 distinct CDR3 sequences, about 29% detected once. This record belongs to a study of blood T cells in healthy people across ages. The length of the CDR3 is 16 residues. Trimming removed 4 bases from V and 4 bases from J, with 19 bases in between. From germline, CDR1 is MGHRA and CDR2 YSYEKL. The data also belong to a second study, concerning T cells of mothers and their children. That report adds: The donor cohort consisted of three healthy Caucasian mothers and their six children. Amplification in the second PCR used the M1S primer, which added sample barcodes and 2-4 random nucleotides. Thymic selection molds TCR recombination products alike in related and unrelated pairs.

This receptor was obtained from a boy aged 2 to 10 in good health. The chain carries TRBV4-1 and TRBJ1-2; no definite D call. The sample consisted of blood. In DNA, the CDR3 is TGCGCCAGCAGCCCAAGTACGGCGGGCCCGCTCTATGGCTACACCTTC. This encodes CASSPSTAGPLYGYTF.